A single sample is the source of the 17 T cell receptor beta chains below, sequenced in a study of blood T cell repertoires in COVID-19. Libraries were prepared by immunoSEQ multiplex PCR; TCRdb keeps only in-frame clonotypes and omits some of them. The data hold more than 150,000 clones, with around nine tenths observed a single time. Sequencing was carried out using peripheral blood. The source of these receptors is a woman aged 65 to 85 with COVID-19, enrolled during active disease.

The chain uses TRBV29-1 and TRBJ2-3, with 11 bases fitting TRBD2. The V segment lost 4 bases and the J segment 6 bases; nucleotides outside the gene matches: 6. CDR1 SQVTM and CDR2 ANQGSEA come from the germline V gene. The CDR3 is made up of 14 amino acids. The CDR3 DNA reads as TGCAGCGTTGTTAGCGGGAGGGCGGAGGATACGCAGTATTTT. Translation gives CSVVSGRAEDTQYF.

The chain joins TRBV7-3 to TRBJ2-2, with 9 bases that match TRBD2. The trim removed 4 bases at V and 3 bases at J, leaving 9 bases unmatched. The CDR3 has 17 amino acids. Germline values: CDR1 SGHTA, CDR2 FQGTGA. The CDR3: CASSSPSGIDYTGELFF. The DNA for the CDR3 is TGTGCCAGCAGCTCTCCTAGCGGGATTGATTACACCGGGGAGCTGTTTTTT.

V is TRBV18 and J is TRBJ1-5; 12 positions agree with TRBD1. CDR1 is KGHSH and CDR2 is LQKENI in the germline V gene. Losses at the gene ends were 6 bases for V and 6 bases for J; bases not matched to a gene: 3. The CDR3 is 14 residues long. The DNA for the CDR3 is TGTGCCAGCTCGGGACAGGGGGCTGGTCAGCCCCAGCATTTT. It is translated as CASSGQGAGQPQHF.

The gene calls are TRBV28 and TRBJ2-1, with D unclear. Germline CDR1 MDHEN, CDR2 SYDVKM. The V and J ends lost 8 bases and 6 bases respectively, with 17 bases between them. There are 14 residues in the CDR3. The CDR3 DNA reads TGTGCCAGCTCCATCACAGCAATTTTCAATGAGCAGTTCTTC. Amino acids: CASSITAIFNEQFF. The full variable domain, completed using reference TRBV28 and TRBJ2-1, is DVKVTQSSRYLVKRTGEKVFLECVQDMDHENMFWYRQDPGLGLRLIYFSYDVKMKEKGDIPEGYSVSREKKERFSLILESASTNQTSMYLCASSITAIFNEQFFGPGTRLTVL.

This chain joins TRBV7-9 and TRBJ2-3; 10 positions match TRBD2. The V gene end was trimmed by 3 bases and the J gene end by 4 bases; junction bases not matched to a gene: 13. The CDR3 loop spans 18 amino acids. From germline, CDR1 is SEHNR and CDR2 FQNEAQ (reference sequence). CDR3 region: CASSFRAPSGSAADTQYF. The CDR3 coding sequence is TGTGCCAGCAGCTTCCGGGCGCCTAGCGGGAGTGCGGCAGATACGCAGTATTTT.

The J gene is TRBJ1-2, the V gene TRBV12-5, with D unclear. The V gene's germline CDR1 is LGHNT and CDR2 FRNRAP. The CDR3 sequence is 14 residues long. With 1 base removed from V and 4 bases from J, the gap between germline ends came to 10 bases. The CDR3 nucleotides are TGTGCTAGTGGTTTGGGTGGCACCGCCTATGGCTACACCTTC. Protein sequence: CASGLGGTAYGYTF.

This chain joins TRBV11-3 and TRBJ2-6; D is ambiguous. The CDR3 has 14 amino acids. Germline CDR1 and CDR2: SGHNT and YENEEA. Trimming took 3 bases from V and 0 from J, leaving 3 bases between them. The CDR3 nucleotides read TGTGCCAGCAGCTTTCGCTCTGGGGCCAACGTCCTGACTTTC. Translating it yields CASSFRSGANVLTF.

V gene TRBV7-3 combines with J gene TRBJ2-7; weak D call: TRBD2 (6 bases). The CDR3 contains 13 residues. Trimming pared 5 bases from V and 7 bases from J, leaving 15 bases between. Germline assignment: CDR1 SGHTA and CDR2 FQGTGA. CDR3 DNA: TGTGCCAGCAGCCCTCCCGGGAGCTCGGAGCAGTACTTC. It codes for CASSPPGSSEQYF.

CDR3 DNA sequence: TGTGCCAGCAGCGTAGGACTAGCGGGAGGTACAGATACGCAGTATTTT. Its protein product is CASSVGLAGGTDTQYF. This chain joins TRBV9 and TRBJ2-3, with 13 bases identical to TRBD2. Germline values: CDR1 SGDLS, CDR2 YYNGEE. V shed 0 bases, J shed 3 bases, and the junction held 1 base outside the gene matches. The CDR3 loop spans 16 amino acids.

This chain links TRBV5-4 with TRBJ1-4; TRBD1 might be the D (5 bases). The CDR3 sequence is 15 residues long. In germline, CDR1 is SGHNT, CDR2 YYREEE (reference sequence). The V end was cut by 2 bases, the J end by 3 bases, with 11 bases between. The CDR3 spells CASSFSRDANEKLFF. The DNA for the CDR3 is TGTGCCAGCAGCTTCAGCAGGGATGCTAATGAAAAACTGTTTTTT.

The chain links TRBV18 to TRBJ1-2; D remains unclear. V was clipped by 2 bases and J by 5 bases, with 12 bases between them. Germline V gene sequence: CDR1 KGHSH, CDR2 LQKENI. This CDR3 comprises 14 residues. The CDR3 bases are TGTGCCAGCTCACCAACAGAAAATCCTTATGGCTACACCTTC. Residues: CASSPTENPYGYTF.

The CDR3 is CTSSPRVAGCNSYEQYF. For the CDR3, the DNA is TGCACCAGCAGCCCTCGGGTAGCGGGCTGCAACTCCTACGAGCAGTACTTC. This chain connects TRBV1 to TRBJ2-7; the D call in the table, TRBD2, was not verified against the DNA. TRBV1 is a known pseudogene. This CDR3 is built from 17 residues.

The V call is TRBV19, the J call TRBJ1-6, with TRBD1 as a possible D gene (6 bases). Between the trimmed V and J ends, which lost 3 bases and 5 bases, there was a span of 11 bases. Looked up from germline, CDR1 is LNHDA and CDR2 is SQIVND (reference sequence). This CDR3 region has 15 residues. In DNA, the CDR3 is TGTGCCAGTAGTATGGGGGGGCTGGATAATTCACCCCTCCACTTT. This encodes CASSMGGLDNSPLHF. The entire variable domain, with the rest obtained from reference TRBV19 and TRBJ1-6, is as follows: DGGITQSPKYLFRKEGQNVTLSCEQNLNHDAMYWYRQDPGQGLRLIYYSQIVNDFQKGDIAEGYSVSREKKESFPLTVTSAQKNPTAFYLCASSMGGLDNSPLHFGNGTRLTVT.

This rearrangement joins TRBV3-1 (or the pseudogene TRBV3-2) to TRBJ2-7; maybe TRBD1 (6 bases). The V gene's germline CDR1 is LGHDT and CDR2 YNNKEL (reference sequence). The CDR3 consists of 13 residues. The V gene lost 4 bases and the J gene lost 1 base, with 8 bases spanning the gap. The CDR3 region is CASSLGQSYEQYF. The CDR3 DNA sequence: TGTGCCAGCAGCCTAGGACAGTCCTACGAGCAGTACTTC.

The chain carries TRBV19 and TRBJ1-1; D is undetermined. Germline CDR1 reads LNHDA; CDR2 reads SQIVND (reference sequence). This CDR3 is 13 amino acids long. Between the trimmed V and J ends, which lost 2 bases and 3 bases, there was a span of 7 bases. The CDR3 reads CASSIQRDTEAFF. The CDR3 DNA sequence: TGTGCCAGTAGTATACAGAGGGACACTGAAGCTTTCTTT.

V gene TRBV29-1 combines with J gene TRBJ1-5; D may be TRBD1 (5 bases). The CDR3 is 13 amino acids. Germline CDR1 is SQVTM and CDR2 is ANQGSEA. V was pared by 3 bases and J by 4 bases, with 10 bases between. CDR3 in DNA: TGCAGCGTTGATACGGGGGGGAATCAGCCCCAGCATTTT. This encodes CSVDTGGNQPQHF. Filled out from reference TRBV29-1 and TRBJ1-5, the complete variable domain reads SAVISQKPSRDICQRGTSLTIQCQVDSQVTMMFWYRQQPGQSLTLIATANQGSEATYESGFVIDKFPISRPNLTFSTLTVSNMSPEDSSIYLCSVDTGGNQPQHFGDGTRLSIL.

The chain uses TRBV6-6 and TRBJ2-5; 9 bases agree with TRBD2. The CDR3 is 16 amino acids. Germline CDR1 is MNHNY and CDR2 is SVGAGI (reference sequence). V was clipped by 2 bases and J by 4 bases; unmatched bases: 8. In DNA, the CDR3 is TGTGCCAGCAGTTACGGGCTAGCGGGAAGCGGAGAGACCCAGTACTTC. Its translation: CASSYGLAGSGETQYF.